This TCR beta chain came from a study of blood T cell repertoires in COVID-19. Study at large: Whether acute or convalescent, the COVID-19 samples came from the United States, Italy and Spain.

Produced via immunoSEQ multiplex PCR; TCRdb's table is partial and in-frame only. The table lists 190,000 or so clones, approximately 86% of them singletons. The length of the CDR3 is 17 residues. Trimming took off 5 bases at V and 2 bases at J, with 19 bases between the two ends. In germline, CDR1 is SGHAT, CDR2 FQNNGV. Sequencing was performed on PBMCs or T cells enriched from blood (not recorded which). The clonotype was recovered from a woman younger than 45 who had been exposed to COVID-19. The rearrangement uses TRBV11-2 and TRBJ1-3; maybe TRBD1 (6 bases). The CDR3 nucleotides are TGTGCCAGCAGCCCCCTCTGGCAGGGGAAAACTGGAAACACCATATATTTT. This encodes CASSPLWQGKTGNTIYF.